Below, 4 T cell receptor beta chains from the same sample are listed, as sequenced in a study of CD8+ T cells in alopecia areata. Treatment of the sample: oral pan-JAK inhibitor, 5-10 mg twice daily. In each case, RNA was isolated and then reverse transcribed into cDNA as the sequencing template. Sequencing was performed with immunoSEQ multiplex PCR; in TCRdb, only in-frame clones are kept and a portion is missing. The sample lists 150,000 to 200,000 clones, roughly 60% seen once, with about 1.3% in the top ten. The sequencing used CD4+ T cells sorted from blood, collected around week 49, from a patient treated with tofacitinib. All receptors come from a human donor with alopecia areata.

J is TRBJ2-5 and V is TRBV30; D perhaps matches TRBD2 (5 bases). Germline V gene sequence: CDR1 GTSNPN, CDR2 SVGIG (reference sequence). With 2 bases removed from V and 4 bases from J, the gap between germline ends came to 8 bases. This CDR3 is 12 amino acids long. The chain's CDR3 is CAWSFRGETQYF. The CDR3 DNA follows: TGTGCCTGGAGTTTCCGGGGAGAGACCCAGTACTTC.

This clone was picked up one time. The J gene is TRBJ2-7, the V gene TRBV9; 7 bases map to TRBD1. Germline assignment: CDR1 SGDLS and CDR2 YYNGEE. The junction had 6 bases not matched to a gene; V was cut back by 2 bases and J by 1 base. The CDR3 is 15 residues long. For the CDR3, the DNA is TGTGCCAGCAGCGTTGGGGGACAGATTTCCTACGAGCAGTACTTC. Protein product: CASSVGGQISYEQYF.

The rearrangement links TRBV20-1 to TRBJ2-4; D remains unclear. Germline lookup yields CDR1 DFQATT and CDR2 SNEGSKA (reference sequence). V was trimmed by 5 bases and J by 5 bases, leaving 7 bases between them. This CDR3 region has 11 residues. The CDR3 loop is CSAFVQNIQYF. DNA of the CDR3: TGCAGTGCTTTCGTGCAAAACATTCAGTACTTC.

The chain couples TRBV5-1 to TRBJ2-1; maybe TRBD2 (5 bases). CDR1 and CDR2 (germline): SGHRS, YFSETQ. The CDR3 spans 15 residues. The germline V and J ends were trimmed by 0 bases and 4 bases, with 11 bases remaining between them. CDR3 loop: CASSLEAEGYNEQFF. CDR3 nucleotide sequence: TGCGCCAGCAGCTTGGAGGCCGAGGGTTACAATGAGCAGTTCTTC.